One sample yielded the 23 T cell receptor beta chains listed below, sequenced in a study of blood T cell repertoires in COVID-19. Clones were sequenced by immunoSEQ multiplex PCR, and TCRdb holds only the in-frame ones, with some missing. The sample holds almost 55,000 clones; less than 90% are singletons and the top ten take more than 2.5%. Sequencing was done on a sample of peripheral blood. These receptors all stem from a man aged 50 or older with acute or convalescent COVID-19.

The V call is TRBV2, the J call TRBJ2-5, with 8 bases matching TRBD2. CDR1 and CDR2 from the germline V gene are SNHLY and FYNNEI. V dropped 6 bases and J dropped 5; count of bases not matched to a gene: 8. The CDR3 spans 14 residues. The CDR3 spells CASRGSGDWETQYF. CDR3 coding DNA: TGTGCCAGCAGAGGTAGCGGGGACTGGGAGACCCAGTACTTC.

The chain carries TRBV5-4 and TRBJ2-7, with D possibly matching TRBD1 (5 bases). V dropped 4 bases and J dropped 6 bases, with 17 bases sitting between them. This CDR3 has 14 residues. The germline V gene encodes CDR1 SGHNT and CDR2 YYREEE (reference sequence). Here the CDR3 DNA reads TGTGCCAGCAGCAAAGACAGTCGGCCTACCGAGCAGTACTTC. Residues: CASSKDSRPTEQYF.

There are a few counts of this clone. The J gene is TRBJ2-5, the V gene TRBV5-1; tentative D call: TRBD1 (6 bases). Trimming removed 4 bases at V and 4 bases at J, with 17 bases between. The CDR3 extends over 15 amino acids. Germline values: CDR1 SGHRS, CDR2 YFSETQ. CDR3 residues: CASSRWQGNGETQYF. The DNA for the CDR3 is TGCGCCAGCAGCCGGTGGCAGGGGAACGGAGAGACCCAGTACTTC. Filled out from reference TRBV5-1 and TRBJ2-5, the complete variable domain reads KAGVTQTPRYLIKTRGQQVTLSCSPISGHRSVSWYQQTPGQGLQFLFEYFSETQRNKGNFPGRFSGRQFSNSRSEMNVSTLELGDSALYLCASSRWQGNGETQYFGPGTRLLVL.

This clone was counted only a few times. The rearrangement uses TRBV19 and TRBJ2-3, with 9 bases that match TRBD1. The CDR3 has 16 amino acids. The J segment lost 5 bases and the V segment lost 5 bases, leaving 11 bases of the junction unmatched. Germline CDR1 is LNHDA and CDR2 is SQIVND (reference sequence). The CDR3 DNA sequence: TGTGCCAGTAGTTCCCCCCGGGACAGGGAAGTAGATACGCAGTATTTT. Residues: CASSSPRDREVDTQYF.

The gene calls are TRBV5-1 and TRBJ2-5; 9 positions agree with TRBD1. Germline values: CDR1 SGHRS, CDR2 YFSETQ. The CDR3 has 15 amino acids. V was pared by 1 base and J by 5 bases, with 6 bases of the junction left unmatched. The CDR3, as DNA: TGCGCCAGCAGCTTGTTAGGGACAGGGTTGGAGACCCAGTACTTC. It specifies CASSLLGTGLETQYF.

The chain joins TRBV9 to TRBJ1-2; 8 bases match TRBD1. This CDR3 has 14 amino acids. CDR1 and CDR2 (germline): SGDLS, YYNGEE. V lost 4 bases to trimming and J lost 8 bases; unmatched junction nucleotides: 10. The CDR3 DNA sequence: TGTGCCAGCAGCCCTACAGGGGGGGGTGCCGGCTACACCTTC. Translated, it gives CASSPTGGGAGYTF.

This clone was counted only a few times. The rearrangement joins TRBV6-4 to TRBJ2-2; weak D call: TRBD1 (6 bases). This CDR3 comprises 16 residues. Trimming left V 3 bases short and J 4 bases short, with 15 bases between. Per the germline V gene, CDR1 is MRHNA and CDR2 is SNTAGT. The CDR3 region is CASSEGTGRSTGELFF. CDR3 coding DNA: TGTGCCAGCAGTGAAGGTACAGGGCGCAGCACCGGGGAGCTGTTTTTT.

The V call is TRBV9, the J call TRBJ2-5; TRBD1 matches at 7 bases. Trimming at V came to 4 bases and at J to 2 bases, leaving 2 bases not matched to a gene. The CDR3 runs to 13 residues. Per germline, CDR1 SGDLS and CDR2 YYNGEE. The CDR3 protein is CASSPGQQETQYF. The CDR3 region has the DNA TGTGCCAGCAGCCCGGGACAGCAAGAGACCCAGTACTTC. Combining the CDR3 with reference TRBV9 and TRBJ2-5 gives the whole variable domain DSGVTQTPKHLITATGQRVTLRCSPRSGDLSVYWYQQSLDQGLQFLIQYYNGEERAKGNILERFSAQQFPDLHSELNLSSLELGDSALYFCASSPGQQETQYFGPGTRLLVL.

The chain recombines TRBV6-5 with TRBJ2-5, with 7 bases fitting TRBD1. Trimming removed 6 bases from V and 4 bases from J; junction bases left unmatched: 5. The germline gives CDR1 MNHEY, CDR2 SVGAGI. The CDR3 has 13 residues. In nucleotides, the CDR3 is TGTGCCAGCAGCGGACAGGACAGAGAGACCCAGTACTTC. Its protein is CASSGQDRETQYF.

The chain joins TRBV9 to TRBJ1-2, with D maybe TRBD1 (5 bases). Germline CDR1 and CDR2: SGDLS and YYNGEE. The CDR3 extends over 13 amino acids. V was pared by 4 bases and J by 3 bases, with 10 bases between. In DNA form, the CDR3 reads TGTGCCAGCAGCCCCGGGGGTGACTATGGCTACACCTTC. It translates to CASSPGGDYGYTF.

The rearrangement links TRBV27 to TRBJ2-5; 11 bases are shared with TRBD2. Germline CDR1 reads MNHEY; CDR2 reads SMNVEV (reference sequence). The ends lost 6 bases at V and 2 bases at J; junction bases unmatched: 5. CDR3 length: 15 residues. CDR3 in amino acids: CASRLTSGIQETQYF. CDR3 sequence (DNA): TGTGCCAGCAGGTTGACTAGCGGGATACAAGAGACCCAGTACTTC.

CDR3 sequence (DNA): TGTGCCAGCAACCTCGGACAGGGGGTCGGTGGCTACACCTTC. This translates into CASNLGQGVGGYTF. The genes are TRBV28 and TRBJ1-2, with 10 bases fitting TRBD1. The V segment lost 7 bases and the J segment 7 bases; nucleotides outside the gene matches: 9. The CDR3 contains 14 residues. Germline CDR1 is MDHEN and CDR2 is SYDVKM.

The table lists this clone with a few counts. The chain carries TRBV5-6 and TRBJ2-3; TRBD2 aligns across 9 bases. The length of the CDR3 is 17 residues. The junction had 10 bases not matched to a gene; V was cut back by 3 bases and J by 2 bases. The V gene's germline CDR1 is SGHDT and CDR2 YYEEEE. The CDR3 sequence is CASSYGTLAGLTDTQYF. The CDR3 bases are TGTGCCAGCAGCTACGGTACACTAGCGGGCCTCACAGATACGCAGTATTTT.

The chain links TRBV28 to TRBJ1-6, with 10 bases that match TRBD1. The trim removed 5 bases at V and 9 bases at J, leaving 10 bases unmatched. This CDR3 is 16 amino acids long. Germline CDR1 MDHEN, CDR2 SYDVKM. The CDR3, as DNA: TGTGCCAGCAGTCGTAGACGGGGACAGGGGTCTTCACCCCTCCACTTT. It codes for CASSRRRGQGSSPLHF.

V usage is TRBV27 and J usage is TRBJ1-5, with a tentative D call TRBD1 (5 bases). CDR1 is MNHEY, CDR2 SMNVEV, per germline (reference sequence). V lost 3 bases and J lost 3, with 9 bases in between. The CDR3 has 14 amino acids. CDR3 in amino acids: CASSFRGINQPQHF. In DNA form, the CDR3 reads TGTGCCAGCAGTTTTCGGGGGATCAATCAGCCCCAGCATTTT.

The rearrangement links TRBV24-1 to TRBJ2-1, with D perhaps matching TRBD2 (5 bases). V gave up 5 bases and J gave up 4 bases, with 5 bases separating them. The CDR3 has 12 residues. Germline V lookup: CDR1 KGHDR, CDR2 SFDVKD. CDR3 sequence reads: CATSAGYNEQFF. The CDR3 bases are TGTGCCACCAGTGCGGGGTACAATGAGCAGTTCTTC.

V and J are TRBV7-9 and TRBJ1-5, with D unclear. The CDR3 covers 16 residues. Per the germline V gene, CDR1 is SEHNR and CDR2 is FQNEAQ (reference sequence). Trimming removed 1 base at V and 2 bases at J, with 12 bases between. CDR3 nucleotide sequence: TGTGCCAGCAGCTTAGAGGCGGGGTTAGGCAATCAGCCCCAGCATTTT. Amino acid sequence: CASSLEAGLGNQPQHF.

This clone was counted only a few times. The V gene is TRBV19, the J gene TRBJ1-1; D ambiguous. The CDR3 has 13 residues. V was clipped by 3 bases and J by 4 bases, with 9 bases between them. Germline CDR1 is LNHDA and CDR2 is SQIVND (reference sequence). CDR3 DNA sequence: TGTGCCAGTAGTATCCTGGAGAGCACTGAAGCTTTCTTT. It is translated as CASSILESTEAFF.

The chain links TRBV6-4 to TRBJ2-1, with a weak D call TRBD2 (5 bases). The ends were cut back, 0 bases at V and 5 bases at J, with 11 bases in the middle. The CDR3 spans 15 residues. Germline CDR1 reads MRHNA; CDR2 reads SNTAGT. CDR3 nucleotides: TGTGCCAGCAGTGACTCCGAGGGAGACCACAATGAGCAGTTCTTC. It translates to CASSDSEGDHNEQFF.

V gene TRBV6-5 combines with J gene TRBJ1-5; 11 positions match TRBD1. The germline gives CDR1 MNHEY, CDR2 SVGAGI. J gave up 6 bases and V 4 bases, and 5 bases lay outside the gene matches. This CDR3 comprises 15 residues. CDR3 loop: CASSFRTGGSQPQHF. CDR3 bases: TGTGCCAGCAGTTTCCGGACAGGGGGCAGTCAGCCCCAGCATTTT.

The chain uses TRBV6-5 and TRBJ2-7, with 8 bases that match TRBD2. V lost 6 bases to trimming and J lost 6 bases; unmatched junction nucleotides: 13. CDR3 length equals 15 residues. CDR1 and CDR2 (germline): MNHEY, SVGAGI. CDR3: CASSRTVGGAGEQYF. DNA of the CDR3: TGTGCCAGCAGCCGGACCGTCGGGGGGGCCGGCGAGCAGTACTTC.

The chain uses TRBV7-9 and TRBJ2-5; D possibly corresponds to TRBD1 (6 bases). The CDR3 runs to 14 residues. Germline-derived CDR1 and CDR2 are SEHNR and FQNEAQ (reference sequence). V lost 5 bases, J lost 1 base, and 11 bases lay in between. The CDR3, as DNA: TGTGCCAGCAGCCAAAGGACAGTCCAAGAGACCCAGTACTTC. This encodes CASSQRTVQETQYF.

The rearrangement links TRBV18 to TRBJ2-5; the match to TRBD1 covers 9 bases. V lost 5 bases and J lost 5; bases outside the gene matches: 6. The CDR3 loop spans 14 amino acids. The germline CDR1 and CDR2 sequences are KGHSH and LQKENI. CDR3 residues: CASSWDRVAETQYF. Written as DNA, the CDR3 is TGTGCCAGCTCATGGGACAGGGTGGCGGAGACCCAGTACTTC.